This T cell receptor (beta chain) derives from a study of STAT5B mutations in CD4+ large granular lymphocyte leukemia. In the original analysis: The detection floor for productive clonotype frequency was 2.59 x 10-5. This table comes from immunoSEQ multiplex PCR, and its TCRdb copy is limited to in-frame clones, with some not included. V and J calls and clone size are as listed in that table; D and trimming were resolved from the DNA. The table records over 30,000 clones, over 65% of them present only once. Note on this clone: The target antigen is unknown.

General observations from the study: About 24% of private leukemic clonotypes occurred rarely in other patients' non-leukemic repertoires.

The TCR comes from a human donor in good health. The specimen was CD4+ T cells from blood buffy coats.

The CDR3 here is CASSYSHRVDYGYTF. As DNA, the CDR3 is TGTGCCAGCAGTTACTCGCACAGGGTCGACTATGGCTACACCTTC. This rearrangement joins TRBV6-6 to TRBJ1-2; possible D gene TRBD1, 6 bases. CDR1 is MNHNY and CDR2 is SVGAGI in the germline V gene (reference sequence). CDR3 size: 15 residues. V lost 0 bases to trimming and J lost 3 bases, with 11 bases between them.